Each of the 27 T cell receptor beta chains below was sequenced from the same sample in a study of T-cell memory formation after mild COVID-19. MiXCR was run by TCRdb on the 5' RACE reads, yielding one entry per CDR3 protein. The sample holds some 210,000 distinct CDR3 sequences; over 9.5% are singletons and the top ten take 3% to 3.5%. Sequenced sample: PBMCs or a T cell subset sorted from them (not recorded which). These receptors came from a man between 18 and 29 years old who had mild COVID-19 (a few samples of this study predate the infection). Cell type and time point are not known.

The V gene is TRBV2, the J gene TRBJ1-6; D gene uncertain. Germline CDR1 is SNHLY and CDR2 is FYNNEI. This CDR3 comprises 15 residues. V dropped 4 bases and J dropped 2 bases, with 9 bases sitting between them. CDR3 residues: CASSGSSPYNSPLHF. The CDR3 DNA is TGTGCCAGCAGTGGAAGTTCCCCCTATAATTCACCCCTCCACTTT.

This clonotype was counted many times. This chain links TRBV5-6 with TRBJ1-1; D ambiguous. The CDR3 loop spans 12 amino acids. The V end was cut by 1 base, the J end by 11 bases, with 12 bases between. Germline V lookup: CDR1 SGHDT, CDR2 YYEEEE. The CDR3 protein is CASSLTNGLAFF. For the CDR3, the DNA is TGTGCCAGCAGCTTGACAAACGGATTGGCTTTCTTT.

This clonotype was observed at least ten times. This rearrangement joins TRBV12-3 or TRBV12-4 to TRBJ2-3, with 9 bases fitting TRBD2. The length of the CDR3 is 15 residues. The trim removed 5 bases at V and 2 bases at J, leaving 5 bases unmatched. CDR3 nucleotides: TGTGCCAGCAGTGCCTTAGCGGGGGTCACAGATACGCAGTATTTT. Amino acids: CASSALAGVTDTQYF.

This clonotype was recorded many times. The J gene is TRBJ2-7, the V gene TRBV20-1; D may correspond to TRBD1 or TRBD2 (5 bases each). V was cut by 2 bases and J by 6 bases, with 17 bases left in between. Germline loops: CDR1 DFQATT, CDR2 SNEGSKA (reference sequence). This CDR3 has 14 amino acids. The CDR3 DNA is TGCAGTGCTAGAAGTGGGGGTGAAGTTTTCGAGCAGTACGTC. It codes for CSARSGGEVFEQYV.

The CDR3 spells CASSQNPGRTKEAFF. Written as DNA, the CDR3 is TGTGCCAGCAGCCAAAACCCGGGACGGACGAAGGAAGCTTTCTTT. The genes are TRBV6-2 or TRBV6-3 and TRBJ1-1; tentative D call: TRBD1 (5 bases). The CDR3 runs to 15 residues. Germline CDR1 is MNHEY and CDR2 is SVGEGT. Trimming took off 6 bases at V and 8 bases at J, with 22 bases between the two ends.

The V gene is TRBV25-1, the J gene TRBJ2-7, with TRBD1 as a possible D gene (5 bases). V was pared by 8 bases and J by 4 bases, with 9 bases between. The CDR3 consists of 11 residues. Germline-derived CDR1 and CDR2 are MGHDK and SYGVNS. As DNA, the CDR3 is TGTGCCAGCTTAGGGGCTTACGAGCAGTACTTC. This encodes CASLGAYEQYF.

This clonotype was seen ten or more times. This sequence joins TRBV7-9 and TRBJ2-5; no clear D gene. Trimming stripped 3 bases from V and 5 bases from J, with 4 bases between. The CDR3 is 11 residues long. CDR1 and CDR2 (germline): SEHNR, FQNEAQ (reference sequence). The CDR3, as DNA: TGTGCCAGCAGCTTCTTTGAGACCCAGTACTTC. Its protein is CASSFFETQYF.

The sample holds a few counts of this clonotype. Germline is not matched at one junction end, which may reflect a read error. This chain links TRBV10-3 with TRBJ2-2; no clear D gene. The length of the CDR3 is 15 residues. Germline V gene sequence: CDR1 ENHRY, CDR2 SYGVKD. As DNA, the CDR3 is TGTGCCATCAGTCAGTCGGGCCCAAACACCGGGGAGCTGTTTTTT. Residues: CAISQSGPNTGELFF.

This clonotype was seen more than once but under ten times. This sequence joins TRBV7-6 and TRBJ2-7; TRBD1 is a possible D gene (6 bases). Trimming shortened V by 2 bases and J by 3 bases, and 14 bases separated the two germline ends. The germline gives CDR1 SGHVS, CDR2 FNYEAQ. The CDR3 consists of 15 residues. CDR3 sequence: CASSLRRDTHYEQYF. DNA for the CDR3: TGTGCCAGCAGCTTACGCCGGGACACCCACTACGAGCAGTACTTC.

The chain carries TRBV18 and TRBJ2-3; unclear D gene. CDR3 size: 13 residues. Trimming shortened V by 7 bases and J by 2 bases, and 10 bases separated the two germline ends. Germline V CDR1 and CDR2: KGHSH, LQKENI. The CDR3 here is CASWATSTDTQYF. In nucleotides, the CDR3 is TGTGCCAGCTGGGCTACCTCCACAGATACGCAGTATTTT.

The CDR3 spells CASSLLSPQETQYF. In DNA form, the CDR3 reads TGCGCCAGCAGCTTGCTCTCTCCACAAGAGACCCAGTACTTC. This chain joins TRBV5-1 and TRBJ2-5; no clear D gene. The CDR3 length is 14 residues. Trimming took off 1 base at V and 2 bases at J, with 9 bases between the two ends. Germline assignment: CDR1 SGHRS and CDR2 YFSETQ.

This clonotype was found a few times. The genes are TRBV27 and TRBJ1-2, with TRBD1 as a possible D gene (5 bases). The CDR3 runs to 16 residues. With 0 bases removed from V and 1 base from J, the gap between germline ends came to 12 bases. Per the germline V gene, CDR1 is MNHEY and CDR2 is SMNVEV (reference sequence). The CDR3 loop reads CASSLSATDVNYGYTF. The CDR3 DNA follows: TGTGCCAGCAGTTTATCGGCGACAGATGTTAACTATGGCTACACCTTC.

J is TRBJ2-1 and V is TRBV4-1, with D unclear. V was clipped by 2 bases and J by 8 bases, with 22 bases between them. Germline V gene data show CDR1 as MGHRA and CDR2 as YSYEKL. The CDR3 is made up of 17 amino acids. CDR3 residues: CASSQRPHPNTRDEQFF. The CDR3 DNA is TGCGCCAGCAGCCAAAGACCCCACCCCAATACACGCGATGAGCAGTTCTTC.

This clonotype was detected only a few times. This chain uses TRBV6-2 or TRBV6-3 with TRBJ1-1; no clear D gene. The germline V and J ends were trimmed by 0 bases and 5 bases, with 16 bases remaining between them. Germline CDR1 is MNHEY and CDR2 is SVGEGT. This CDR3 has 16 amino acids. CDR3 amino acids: CASSYSLYVGSTEAFF. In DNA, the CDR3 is TGTGCCAGCAGTTACTCTCTCTATGTCGGGTCGACTGAAGCTTTCTTT.

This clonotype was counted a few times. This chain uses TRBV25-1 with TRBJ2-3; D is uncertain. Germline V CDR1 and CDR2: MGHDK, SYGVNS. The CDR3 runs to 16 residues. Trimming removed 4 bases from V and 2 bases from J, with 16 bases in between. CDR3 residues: CASSAPRTASTDTQYF. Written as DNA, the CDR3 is TGTGCCAGCAGTGCACCCAGGACGGCGTCCACAGATACGCAGTATTTT.

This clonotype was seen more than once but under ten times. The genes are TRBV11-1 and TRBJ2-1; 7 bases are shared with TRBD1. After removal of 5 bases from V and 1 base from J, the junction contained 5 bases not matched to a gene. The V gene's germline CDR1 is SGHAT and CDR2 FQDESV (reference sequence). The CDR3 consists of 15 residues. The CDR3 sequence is CASSVRTGSYNEQFF. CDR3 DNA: TGTGCCAGCAGCGTCCGGACAGGATCCTACAATGAGCAGTTCTTC.

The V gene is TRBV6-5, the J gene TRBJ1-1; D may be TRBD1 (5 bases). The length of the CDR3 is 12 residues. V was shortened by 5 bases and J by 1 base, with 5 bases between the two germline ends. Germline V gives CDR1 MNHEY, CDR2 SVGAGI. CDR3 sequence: CASSDRNTEAFF. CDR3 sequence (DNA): TGTGCCAGCAGTGACAGGAACACTGAAGCTTTCTTT.

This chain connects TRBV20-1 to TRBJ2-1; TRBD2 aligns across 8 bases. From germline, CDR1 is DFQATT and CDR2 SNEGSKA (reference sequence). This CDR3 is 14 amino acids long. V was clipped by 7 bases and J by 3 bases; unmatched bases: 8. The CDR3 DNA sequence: TGCAGTGTCCCGCCGGCGGGGGGCTACAATGAGCAGTTCTTC. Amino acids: CSVPPAGGYNEQFF.

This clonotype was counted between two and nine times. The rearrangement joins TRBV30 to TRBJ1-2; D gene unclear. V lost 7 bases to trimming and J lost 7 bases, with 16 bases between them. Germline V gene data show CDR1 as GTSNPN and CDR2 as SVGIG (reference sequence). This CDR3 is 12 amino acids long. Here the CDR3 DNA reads TGTGCCTTAACGGACCTAGGCAGTGGCTACACCTTC. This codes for CALTDLGSGYTF.

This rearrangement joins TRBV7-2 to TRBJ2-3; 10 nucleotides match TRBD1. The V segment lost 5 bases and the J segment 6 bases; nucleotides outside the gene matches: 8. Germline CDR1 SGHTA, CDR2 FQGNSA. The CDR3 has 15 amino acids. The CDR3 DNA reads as TGTGCCAGCAGCCCGGGACAGGGGTACGGGGATACGCAGTATTTT. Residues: CASSPGQGYGDTQYF.

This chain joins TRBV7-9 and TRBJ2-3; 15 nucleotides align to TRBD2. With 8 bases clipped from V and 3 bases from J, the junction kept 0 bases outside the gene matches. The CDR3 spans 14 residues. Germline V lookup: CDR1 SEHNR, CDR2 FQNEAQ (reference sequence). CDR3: CASGLAGGTDTQYF. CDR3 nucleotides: TGTGCCAGCGGACTAGCGGGGGGGACAGATACGCAGTATTTT.

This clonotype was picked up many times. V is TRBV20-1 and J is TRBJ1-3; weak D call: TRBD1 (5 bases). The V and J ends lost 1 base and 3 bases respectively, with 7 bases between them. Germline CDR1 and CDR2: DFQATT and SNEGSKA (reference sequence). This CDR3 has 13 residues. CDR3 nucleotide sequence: TGCAGTGCTAGAGCAGGGCTTGGAAACACCATATATTTT. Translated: CSARAGLGNTIYF.

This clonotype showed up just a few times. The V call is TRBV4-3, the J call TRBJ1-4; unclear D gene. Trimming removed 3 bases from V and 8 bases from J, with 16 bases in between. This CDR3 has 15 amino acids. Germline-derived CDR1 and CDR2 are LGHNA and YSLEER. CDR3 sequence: CASSQPGSPFEKLFF. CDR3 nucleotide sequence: TGCGCCAGCAGCCAGCCAGGATCGCCGTTCGAAAAACTGTTTTTT.

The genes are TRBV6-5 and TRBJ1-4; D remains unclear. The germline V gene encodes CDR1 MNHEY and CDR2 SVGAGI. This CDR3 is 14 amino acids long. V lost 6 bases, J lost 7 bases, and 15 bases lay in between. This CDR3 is CASRTHGYGEKLFF. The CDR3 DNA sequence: TGTGCCAGCAGAACCCACGGATATGGTGAAAAACTGTTTTTT.

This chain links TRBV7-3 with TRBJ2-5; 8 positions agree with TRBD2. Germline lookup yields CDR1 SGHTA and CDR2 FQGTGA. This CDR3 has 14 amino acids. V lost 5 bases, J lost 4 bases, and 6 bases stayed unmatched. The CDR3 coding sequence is TGTGCCAGCAGCCCTAACGGGGGGGCAGAGACCCAGTACTTC. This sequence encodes CASSPNGGAETQYF. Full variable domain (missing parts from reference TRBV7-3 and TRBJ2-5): GAGVSQTPSNKVTEKGKYVELRCDPISGHTALYWYRQSLGQGPEFLIYFQGTGAADDSGLPNDRFFAVRPEGSVSTLKIQRTERGDSAVYLCASSPNGGAETQYFGPGTRLLVL.

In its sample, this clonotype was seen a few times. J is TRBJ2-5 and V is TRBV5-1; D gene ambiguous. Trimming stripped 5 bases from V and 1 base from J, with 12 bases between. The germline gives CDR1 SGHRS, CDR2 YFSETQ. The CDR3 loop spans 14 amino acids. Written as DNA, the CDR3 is TGCGCCAGCAGTGTAAGCCCAGCCCAAGAGACCCAGTACTTC. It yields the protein CASSVSPAQETQYF.

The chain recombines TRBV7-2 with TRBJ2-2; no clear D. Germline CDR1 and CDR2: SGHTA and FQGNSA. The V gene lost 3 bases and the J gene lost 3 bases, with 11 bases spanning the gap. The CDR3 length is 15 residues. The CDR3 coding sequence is TGTGCCAGCAGCTTTAGGAACAGACACACCGGGGAGCTGTTTTTT. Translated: CASSFRNRHTGELFF.